Sequencing of this TCR beta chain was carried out in a study of shared clonotypes between healthy human individuals. CDR3 length: 14 amino acids. Germline CDR1 and CDR2: GTSNPN and SVGIG (reference sequence). V lost 5 bases and J lost 9; bases outside the gene matches: 14. Each sorted subset replicate got 200 ng genomic DNA, roughly 30,000 genomes. Sequencing used immunoSEQ multiplex PCR; TCRdb keeps in-frame clones, though not all of them. The sample lists about 1.5 million clones; approximately 98% were seen once. All the donors were Caucasian adults who lived in Nashville, Tennessee. This clonotype was sampled from a man younger than 45 in good health. V gene TRBV30 combines with J gene TRBJ2-7, with TRBD1 matching 9 bases. Sequenced sample: naive CD4+ T cells sorted from blood. Subset meaning: CD45RA+ positively selected. The CDR3, as DNA: TGTGCCTGGGATACGGGGACAGGGTCTTCTTTGCAGTACTTC. Amino acids: CAWDTGTGSSLQYF.